These 24 T cell receptor beta chains share one sample of origin, sequenced in a study of blood T cell repertoires in COVID-19. The table came from immunoSEQ multiplex PCR; TCRdb's copy has only in-frame clones and leaves some out. The sample lists under 200,000 clones, roughly nine tenths occurring once. Sequencing used peripheral blood. The receptors come from a woman in her seventies with acute or convalescent COVID-19.

V usage is TRBV18 and J usage is TRBJ2-7; TRBD2 agrees at 11 bases. Germline assignment: CDR1 KGHSH and CDR2 LQKENI. The ends lost 3 bases at V and 7 bases at J; junction bases unmatched: 11. CDR3 size: 16 residues. This chain's CDR3 is CASSPSPSGRSGEQYF. CDR3 DNA: TGTGCCAGCTCACCCTCCCCTAGCGGGAGGAGCGGGGAGCAGTACTTC.

The DNA of the CDR3 is TGTGCCAGCAGCACCGGGGGGTCTGGAAACACCATATATTTT. Translating it yields CASSTGGSGNTIYF. The chain employs TRBV9 and TRBJ1-3; tentatively, D is TRBD1 (5 bases). V was cut by 4 bases and J by 1 base, with 9 bases left in between. The CDR3 is 14 residues long. Germline lookup yields CDR1 SGDLS and CDR2 YYNGEE.

V usage is TRBV30 and J usage is TRBJ2-3; perhaps TRBD2 as D (5 bases). This CDR3 comprises 14 residues. CDR1 GTSNPN and CDR2 SVGIG come from the germline V gene (reference sequence). Deletions cut 1 base from V and 5 bases from J, with 13 bases between. Here the CDR3 DNA reads TGTGCCTGGAGTGGGAAGACGGGATTAGATACGCAGTATTTT. Translation: CAWSGKTGLDTQYF.

This chain uses TRBV9 with TRBJ1-2; TRBD1 is a possible D gene (5 bases). Germline CDR1 SGDLS, CDR2 YYNGEE. The CDR3 extends over 18 amino acids. With 0 bases removed from V and 6 bases from J, the gap between germline ends came to 24 bases. CDR3 sequence: CASSVGSSWAGREDGYTF. The CDR3 DNA sequence: TGTGCCAGCAGCGTAGGTTCGAGTTGGGCGGGCAGGGAGGATGGCTACACCTTC.

The J gene is TRBJ2-4, the V gene TRBV18; tentative D call: TRBD1 (5 bases). CDR1 and CDR2 from the germline V gene are KGHSH and LQKENI. V shed 3 bases and J shed 1 base, with 10 bases lying between them. The CDR3 extends over 15 amino acids. Here the CDR3 DNA reads TGTGCCAGCTCACCGCAGCCAGGGGCCAAAAACATTCAGTACTTC. Residues: CASSPQPGAKNIQYF.

V usage is TRBV19 and J usage is TRBJ1-5; 7 bases are shared with TRBD1. CDR1 is LNHDA, CDR2 SQIVND, per germline (reference sequence). V was pared by 6 bases and J by 0 bases, with 11 bases of the junction left unmatched. CDR3 length equals 17 residues. In DNA form, the CDR3 reads TGTGCCAGTAGCTCGGGACAGCGTCCTTATAGCAATCAGCCCCAGCATTTT. Protein product: CASSSGQRPYSNQPQHF.

J is TRBJ1-4 and V is TRBV6-5, with 7 bases matching TRBD1. Germline CDR1 reads MNHEY; CDR2 reads SVGAGI. The V gene end was trimmed by 6 bases and the J gene end by 7 bases; junction bases not matched to a gene: 8. This CDR3 region has 14 residues. The CDR3 is CASSRAGGGEKLFF. CDR3 nucleotide sequence: TGTGCCAGCAGCCGGGCAGGGGGAGGTGAAAAACTGTTTTTT.

Only a few counts were recorded for this clone. The chain combines TRBV10-1 with TRBJ1-2; 7 bases are shared with TRBD1. The CDR3 has 12 amino acids. The junction had 3 bases not matched to a gene; V was cut back by 8 bases and J by 3 bases. From germline, CDR1 is WNHNN and CDR2 SYGVQD (reference sequence). This CDR3 reads CASLGQHYGYTF. CDR3 coding DNA: TGCGCCAGCCTGGGACAGCACTATGGCTACACCTTC.

The chain links TRBV7-7 to TRBJ2-1; TRBD2 is a possible D gene (5 bases). V dropped 5 bases and J dropped 6 bases, with 17 bases sitting between them. CDR3 length: 15 amino acids. From germline, CDR1 is SSHAT and CDR2 FNYEAQ (reference sequence). CDR3 region: CASSADRGQTNEQFF. In nucleotides, the CDR3 is TGTGCCAGCAGCGCAGACCGAGGGCAGACCAATGAGCAGTTCTTC.

The V call is TRBV4-2, the J call TRBJ2-7; no clear D. V shed 1 base and J shed 3 bases, with 16 bases lying between them. Per the germline V gene, CDR1 is LGHNA and CDR2 is YNFKEQ. The CDR3 spans 16 residues. The CDR3 region has the DNA TGTGCCAGCAGCCAAGGGTCTAACGCCCGACTCTACGAGCAGTACTTC. Translated: CASSQGSNARLYEQYF.

CDR3 amino acids: CASPNLIQGVLLNQPQHF. As DNA, the CDR3 is TGTGCCAGTCCAAACCTGATACAGGGGGTCCTACTAAATCAGCCCCAGCATTTT. The chain has TRBV19 and TRBJ1-5, with 8 bases that match TRBD1. The CDR3 length is 18 residues. The V gene end was trimmed by 8 bases and the J gene end by 4 bases; junction bases not matched to a gene: 19. Looked up from germline, CDR1 is LNHDA and CDR2 is SQIVND (reference sequence).

The J gene is TRBJ2-1, the V gene TRBV10-1, with 11 nucleotides matching TRBD2. Germline-derived CDR1 and CDR2 are WNHNN and SYGVQD (reference sequence). The CDR3 length is 17 residues. V lost 6 bases, J lost 0 bases, and 7 bases stayed unmatched. CDR3 sequence: CASSTGTSGSSYNEQFF. CDR3 sequence (DNA): TGCGCCAGCAGCACCGGGACTAGCGGAAGCTCCTACAATGAGCAGTTCTTC.

The CDR3 protein is CASRTTGTSGYTF. The DNA for the CDR3 is TGTGCCAGCAGGACGACAGGGACGTCTGGCTACACCTTC. The chain is built from TRBV6-5 and TRBJ1-2; 7 bases fit TRBD1. The CDR3 consists of 13 residues. V lost 6 bases to trimming and J lost 7 bases; unmatched junction nucleotides: 8. Germline loops: CDR1 MNHEY, CDR2 SVGAGI.

J is TRBJ2-5 and V is TRBV11-2, with TRBD1 matching 8 bases. From germline, CDR1 is SGHAT and CDR2 FQNNGV. Trimming removed 4 bases from V and 5 bases from J; junction bases left unmatched: 12. The CDR3 has 16 residues. The DNA of the CDR3 is TGTGCCAGCAGCTACCTCGGACAGGGCACCCTGGAGACCCAGTACTTC. This encodes CASSYLGQGTLETQYF.

The V and J genes are TRBV18 and TRBJ1-1; 9 bases agree with TRBD1. The CDR3 extends over 15 amino acids. The trim removed 5 bases at V and 5 bases at J, leaving 9 bases unmatched. Germline values: CDR1 KGHSH, CDR2 LQKENI. CDR3 protein: CASSTDRGSGTEAFF. The CDR3 coding sequence is TGTGCCAGCTCAACGGACAGGGGTAGTGGGACTGAAGCTTTCTTT. Supplemented by reference TRBV18 and TRBJ1-1, the full variable domain reads NAGVMQNPRHLVRRRGQEARLRCSPMKGHSHVYWYRQLPEEGLKFMVYLQKENIIDESGMPKERFSAEFPKEGPSILRIQQVVRGDSAAYFCASSTDRGSGTEAFFGQGTRLTVV.

The table lists this clone with a count of one. The gene calls are TRBV5-5 and TRBJ2-3; TRBD1 aligns across 12 bases. This CDR3 spans 15 amino acids. V lost 5 bases and J lost 2; bases outside the gene matches: 3. Per germline, CDR1 SGHKS and CDR2 YYEKEE (reference sequence). CDR3 region: CASRGQGANTDTQYF. In nucleotides, the CDR3 is TGTGCCAGCAGGGGACAGGGGGCCAACACAGATACGCAGTATTTT.

This chain links TRBV21-1 with TRBJ2-7; the table's D call, TRBD2, has no DNA check behind it. TRBV21-1 is marked as a pseudogene. This CDR3 is 17 amino acids long. The CDR3 nucleotides are TGTGCCAGCAGCAAAGGGAGGGAGGGCAGGAAGGCTTACGAGCAGTACTTC. Amino acids: CASSKGREGRKAYEQYF.

For the CDR3, the DNA is TGTGCCAGCAGCCTTGGACAGAGTGCTAACTATGGCTACACCTTC. It encodes CASSLGQSANYGYTF. V usage is TRBV14 and J usage is TRBJ1-2; possibly TRBD1 for D (6 bases). V dropped 4 bases and J dropped 0 bases, with 12 bases sitting between them. Germline V lookup: CDR1 SGHDN, CDR2 FVKESK. The CDR3 loop spans 15 amino acids.

The rearrangement uses TRBV19 and TRBJ1-2; D is ambiguous. The CDR3 has 13 amino acids. Trimming took 1 base from V and 7 from J, leaving 10 bases between them. Germline loops: CDR1 LNHDA, CDR2 SQIVND (reference sequence). CDR3 in DNA: TGTGCCAGTAGTATAGTATCAGATGGTGGCTACACCTTC. It yields the protein CASSIVSDGGYTF.

This clone was observed a handful of times. This chain links TRBV28 with TRBJ2-2; 11 bases fit TRBD2. This CDR3 is built from 17 residues. Germline V gives CDR1 MDHEN, CDR2 SYDVKM. Trimming took 5 bases from V and 0 from J; bases not matched to a gene: 5. The CDR3 nucleotides are TGTGCCAGCAGTAGGACTAGCGGGTCCTCGAACACCGGGGAGCTGTTTTTT. It translates to CASSRTSGSSNTGELFF.

The chain links TRBV15 to TRBJ2-1, with a possible D match to TRBD2 (5 bases). CDR1 and CDR2 (germline): LNHNV, YYDKDF (reference sequence). CDR3 length: 13 amino acids. The V and J ends lost 0 bases and 8 bases respectively, with 8 bases between them. CDR3 loop: CATSRDTGYEQFF. The CDR3 DNA reads as TGTGCCACCAGCAGAGATACGGGGTATGAGCAGTTCTTC.

The V call is TRBV29-1, the J call TRBJ2-1; 9 bases match TRBD2. The CDR3 sequence is 13 residues long. J was trimmed by 7 bases and V by 5 bases; bases with no gene match: 6. Germline CDR1 is SQVTM and CDR2 is ANQGSEA. The DNA of the CDR3 is TGCAGCGTTTTAGCGGGAGTGGGGAATGAGCAGTTCTTC. Translating gives CSVLAGVGNEQFF.

This sequence joins TRBV30 and TRBJ1-2, with D possibly TRBD1 on 6 matching bases. Trimming took off 3 bases at V and 2 bases at J, with 13 bases between the two ends. Germline CDR1 GTSNPN, CDR2 SVGIG (reference sequence). The CDR3 is 14 residues long. CDR3 sequence: CAWSQQGANYGYTF. CDR3 in DNA: TGTGCCTGGAGCCAACAGGGCGCCAACTATGGCTACACCTTC.

The CDR3 bases are TGTGCCAGCAGCTTGTCACTAGCGGGAGGTAAAGATACGCAGTATTTT. Its protein is CASSLSLAGGKDTQYF. The chain is built from TRBV5-4 and TRBJ2-3; TRBD2 matches 12 bases. Germline V gene lookup returns CDR1 SGHNT and CDR2 YYREEE (reference sequence). J lost 5 bases, V lost 1 base, and 5 bases had no gene match. This CDR3 region has 16 residues. The full variable domain, rest sourced from reference TRBV5-4 and TRBJ2-3, is ETGVTQSPTHLIKTRGQQVTLRCSSQSGHNTVSWYQQALGQGPQFIFQYYREEENGRGNFPPRFSGLQFPNYSSELNVNALELDDSALYLCASSLSLAGGKDTQYFGPGTRLTVL.